This is a list of T cell receptor beta chains from one sample in a study of radiotherapy plus CTLA-4 blockade in lung cancer. Sequencing was performed with immunoSEQ multiplex PCR; in TCRdb, only in-frame clones are kept and a portion is missing. The repertoire has about 80,000 clones, more than 60% of them found once; the top ten carry roughly 22%. Material: peripheral blood, obtained from a patient treated with radiotherapy plus ipilimumab. The receptors stem from a human donor with non-small cell lung cancer whose response to radiotherapy plus ipilimumab could not be evaluated. Some clones in this sample may be carry-over from other donors' samples. The CDR3 runs from the conserved cysteine through the conserved F or W. The D gene is left open where the match is weak. Expanded clones are given a class, and other clones once, few, many or no size at all.

clone_size d_call j_call v_call cdr3_nt cdr3_aa
. TRBD2 TRBJ2-3 TRBV15 TGTGCCACCAGGCGGGCGGGCGGGGGAGGAGATACGCAGTATTTT CATRRAGGGGDTQYF
. . TRBJ1-3 TRBV18 TGTGCCAGCTCACCGCAAGGGGTTCAAGGAAACACCATATATTTT CASSPQGVQGNTIYF
. TRBD1 TRBJ1-4 TRBV5-1 TGCGCCAGCAGTTTTACCGGGACAGGGGACGGAAAACTGTTTTTT CASSFTGTGDGKLFF
. . TRBJ2-7 TRBV7-2 TGTGCCAGCAGCCCAAGGAGGGGCCGGTACGAGCAGTACTTC CASSPRRGRYEQYF
. TRBD1 TRBJ2-5 TRBV27 TGTGCCAGCAGCCAAGCAGGGGGCCCAGAGACCCAGTACTTC CASSQAGGPETQYF
. TRBD1 TRBJ1-5 TRBV2 TGTGCCAGCGGCCCCGGACAGGCCTATAGCAATCAGCCCCAGCATTTT CASGPGQAYSNQPQHF
once . TRBJ1-6 TRBV27 TGTGCCAGCAAAGGTCAGGGAAATTCACCCCTCCACTTT CASKGQGNSPLHF
. . TRBJ2-3 TRBV5-1 TGCGCCAGCAAGGAGGGCACTAGCACAGATACGCAGTATTTT CASKEGTSTDTQYF
. TRBD2 TRBJ2-5 TRBV4-2 TGTGCCAGCAGCCAAAACAGCGGGGGGGGACAAGAGACCCAGTACTTC CASSQNSGGGQETQYF
. . TRBJ1-3 TRBV5-1 TGCGCCAGCAGCTTGGCCGTGAGCTCTGGAAACACCATATATTTT CASSLAVSSGNTIYF
. TRBD1 TRBJ2-7 TRBV10-3 TGTGCCATCAGTGACCCGGACAGGGACTACGAGCAGTACTTC CAISDPDRDYEQYF
once TRBD2 TRBJ2-3 TRBV7-3 TGTGCCAGCAGCTTAACTCGGCCCGGGGGACTAAGCACAGATACGCAGTATTTT CASSLTRPGGLSTDTQYF
. TRBD1 TRBJ1-1 TRBV7-9 TGTGCCAGCCTGGCCGAACAGGGGGCCCTTGAAGCTTTCTTT CASLAEQGALEAFF
. TRBD1 TRBJ1-1 TRBV4-3 TGCGCCAGCAGCCAAGTGGGACAGGGACAAGCTTTCTTT CASSQVGQGQAFF
. . TRBJ2-6 TRBV5-1 TGCGCCAGCAGCTTGGGCGATGCTGGGGCCAACGTCCTGACTTTC CASSLGDAGANVLTF
. . TRBJ2-5 TRBV5-1 TGCGCCAGCAGATCCGGGATCAAAGAGACCCAGTACTTC CASRSGIKETQYF
. . TRBJ1-5 TRBV5-5 TGTGCCAGCAGCTTGATCCCGGGTCCTCATAGCAATCAGCCCCAGCATTTT CASSLIPGPHSNQPQHF
few . TRBJ1-1 TRBV6-5 TGTGCCAGCAGTTACTACGGGACAACAAACACTGAAGCTTTCTTT CASSYYGTTNTEAFF